This TCR beta chain was observed in a study of cytomegalovirus exposure and HLA in healthy donors. CDR3 length: 15 residues. V was pared by 0 bases and J by 5 bases, with 8 bases between. From germline, CDR1 is MNHNY and CDR2 SVGAGI (reference sequence). Both 60 Vbeta primers and 13 Jbeta primers went into the PCR. Libraries were prepared by immunoSEQ multiplex PCR; TCRdb keeps only in-frame clonotypes and omits some of them. This sample has about 190,000 clones; almost 80% occur once, and the top ten carry 1.6%. This clone was seen only once. Sequencing was done on a sample of PBMCs. The TCR comes from a woman in her late teens or twenties in good health and CMV-seronegative. The chain employs TRBV6-6 and TRBJ1-6, with unresolved D. The chain's CDR3 is CASSYSSGNNSPLHF. CDR3 coding DNA: TGTGCCAGCAGTTACTCGAGTGGTAATAATTCACCCCTCCACTTT.